This entry features one TCR beta chain sequence. The antigen remains undetermined. These data come from a study of Ad26.COV2.S vaccination and SARS-CoV-2 variants. Study in general: Administration of Ad26.COV2.S was intramuscular, either once or twice 56 days apart.

Study findings and constraints: Non-spike TCR breadth showed similarity between vaccine and placebo recipients.

Treatment denoted: roughly 18 received Ad26.COV2.S at low or high dose, single or two shots; several received placebo; per-sample allocation not given. Sampling occurred on day 63 after the first vaccine or placebo injection. This vaccine is an Ad26 vector that expresses the Wuhan-strain SARS-CoV-2 spike. CDR1 is SGHTA, CDR2 FQGNSA, per germline. The germline V and J ends were trimmed by 2 bases and 9 bases, with 14 bases remaining between them. This CDR3 is built from 15 residues. TCRdb's copy holds only in-frame clones and misses some; the assay was immunoSEQ multiplex PCR. The sample lists approximately 340,000 clones, roughly 85% occurring once.

This receptor was taken from a person between 18 and 59 years old who received the Ad26.COV2.S COVID-19 vaccine or a placebo. The V and J genes are TRBV7-2 and TRBJ1-6; D gene ambiguous. The source material was peripheral blood, sampled in a trial of Ad26.COV2.S vaccine versus placebo. The CDR3 DNA sequence: TGTGCCAGCAGCTTACGGTTGGCAGGACTTTCACCCCTCCACTTT. This translates into CASSLRLAGLSPLHF.